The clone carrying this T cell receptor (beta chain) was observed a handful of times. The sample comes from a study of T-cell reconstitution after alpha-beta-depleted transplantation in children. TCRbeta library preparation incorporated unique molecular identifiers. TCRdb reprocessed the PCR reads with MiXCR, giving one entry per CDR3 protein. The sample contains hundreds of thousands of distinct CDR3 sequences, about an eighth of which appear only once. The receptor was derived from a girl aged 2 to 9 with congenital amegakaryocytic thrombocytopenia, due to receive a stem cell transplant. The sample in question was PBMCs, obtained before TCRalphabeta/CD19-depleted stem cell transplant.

CDR3 DNA sequence: TGCAGCGTTCCCACGAGGGGAACAGGTCAAGGAGAGACCCAGTACTTC. Its translation: CSVPTRGTGQGETQYF. The chain uses TRBV29-1 and TRBJ2-5, with D perhaps assigned TRBD1 or TRBD2 (5 bases each). Trimming stripped 5 bases from V and 4 bases from J, with 23 bases between. Per the germline V gene, CDR1 is SQVTM and CDR2 is ANQGSEA. CDR3 length equals 16 residues. The entire variable domain, with the rest obtained from reference TRBV29-1 and TRBJ2-5, is as follows: SAVISQKPSRDICQRGTSLTIQCQVDSQVTMMFWYRQQPGQSLTLIATANQGSEATYESGFVIDKFPISRPNLTFSTLTVSNMSPEDSSIYLCSVPTRGTGQGETQYFGPGTRLLVL.